This T cell receptor (beta chain) originates from a study of cytomegalovirus exposure and HLA in healthy donors. Study-wide results and limits: In a later analysis, an Asian-associated ancestry cluster reportedly showed fewer N-insertions than the roughly 730-donor mean. Reported results showed that the classifier diagnosed cytomegalovirus status with high specificity and sensitivity.

With regard to this clone: The antigen remains undetermined.

Primers included in the PCR were 60 Vbeta and 13 Jbeta primers. Using immunoSEQ multiplex PCR, the repertoire was profiled, and TCRdb retains in-frame clones only, with some absent. This table holds over 65,000 clones, around 74% found once. The TCR originated in a woman in her twenties or thirties in good health and CMV-seropositive. Sequencing used PBMCs.

Here the CDR3 DNA reads TGTGCCAGCAGTTTTAGCTCGGGGGAACCCTCTTACGAGCAGTACTTC. It codes for CASSFSSGEPSYEQYF. V gene TRBV28 combines with J gene TRBJ2-5, with D perhaps matching TRBD2 (6 bases). The better agreement between TRBJ2-7 and the DNA end casts doubt on the J call. CDR3 length equals 16 residues. Germline CDR1 and CDR2: MDHEN and SYDVKM.